This T cell receptor (beta chain) was profiled in a study of radiotherapy plus CTLA-4 blockade in lung cancer. Study at large: The study recorded objective responses in approximately 19% of patients and disease control in 25% to 35%. Findings and caveats of the study: Some TCR clones had been derived from tumors. These clones expanded in peripheral blood after radiotherapy plus ipilimumab.

In this sample, this clone turned up a few times. Its specificity is not known. Here immunoSEQ multiplex PCR was the method, and the copy in TCRdb shows in-frame clones only, minus some. This table holds some 41,000 clones, roughly two thirds found once. Receiving focal radiation plus CTLA-4 blockade with ipilimumab were patients who had chemo-refractory metastatic non-small-cell lung cancer. Germline CDR1 and CDR2: KGHSH and LQKENI. Trimming took off 1 base at V and 9 bases at J, with 7 bases between the two ends. This CDR3 spans 12 amino acids. The sample here was peripheral blood, taken from a patient treated with radiotherapy plus ipilimumab. The V call is TRBV18, the J call TRBJ1-5, with unresolved D. This clonotype was sampled from a human donor with non-small cell lung cancer who had a partial response to radiotherapy plus ipilimumab. The DNA of the CDR3 is TGTGCCAGCTCACCACAGGGAGGGCCCCAGCATTTT. Protein: CASSPQGGPQHF.